These T cell receptor beta chains were read from a single sample in a study of T cells in Graves' hyperthyroidism and ophthalmopathy. TCRdb called the multiplex PCR reads again in MiXCR, with one record for every CDR3 protein. Seen here are about 700,000 distinct CDR3 sequences, roughly 15% observed once, and the top ten hold roughly 10%. The sequencing sample was made of blood. The receptors derive from a woman between 18 and 29 years old with Graves' hyperthyroidism. Both conserved end residues are part of each CDR3. The D gene is left open where the match is weak. Clone sizes are given selectively: once, few, many, or a class where the clone is expanded.

TRBJ1-2 | few | TRBV20-1 | NA | CSARGSLPTF | TGCAGTGCTAGAGGTTCCCTTCCAACCTTC
TRBJ2-3 | many | TRBV7-2 | NA | CASSHYTDTQYF | TGTGCCAGCAGTCATTACACAGATACGCAGTATTTT
TRBJ1-6 | NA | TRBV7-2 | TRBD1 | CASRRPGQGLGSPLHF | TGTGCCAGCAGAAGACCGGGACAGGGGTTAGGTTCACCCCTCCACTTT
TRBJ2-3 | NA | TRBV28 | NA | CASRVPADTQYF | TGTGCCAGCAGGGTCCCAGCAGATACGCAGTATTTT
TRBJ2-1 | few | TRBV12-3/TRBV12-4 | TRBD2 | CASKGLAGVSNEQFF | TGTGCCTCAAAGGGACTAGCGGGAGTAAGCAATGAGCAGTTCTTC
TRBJ2-2 | few | TRBV12-3/TRBV12-4 | NA | CASNEGTPTGELFF | TGTGCCAGCAACGAAGGGACTCCCACCGGGGAGCTGTTTTTT
TRBJ1-2 | NA | TRBV9 | NA | CASSSGGHTNYGYTF | TGTGCCAGCAGCTCCGGGGGCCATACTAACTATGGCTACACCTTC
TRBJ1-5 | NA | TRBV2 | NA | CASSSDILGNQPQHF | TGTGCCAGCAGTTCTGACATTCTTGGCAATCAGCCCCAGCATTTT
TRBJ2-3 | many | TRBV11-3 | TRBD2 | CASSPRAGGPDTQYF | TGTGCCAGCAGCCCGCGAGCGGGAGGGCCAGATACGCAGTATTTT
TRBJ2-1 | NA | TRBV18 | NA | CASSPSLFAGSPRPMPYNEQFF | TGTGCCAGCTCACCATCGCTATTCGCGGGGAGCCCCCGGCCAATGCCCTACAATGAGCAGTTCTTC
TRBJ2-3 | few | TRBV20-1 | NA | CSARLALTTDTQYF | TGCAGTGCTAGACTAGCTTTGACCACAGATACGCAGTATTTT
TRBJ1-1 | many | TRBV28 | NA | CASTLSGVGTEAFF | TGTGCCAGCACCCTTTCGGGGGTAGGCACTGAAGCTTTCTTT
TRBJ2-5 | NA | TRBV9 | NA | CASSPLGGKTETQYF | TGTGCCAGCAGCCCCCTCGGGGGAAAGACGGAGACCCAGTACTTC
TRBJ2-7 | many | TRBV20-1 | NA | CSAIGLYEQYF | TGCAGTGCTATTGGGCTGTACGAGCAGTACTTC
TRBJ2-7 | many | TRBV20-1 | TRBD2 | CSAMGTERAGATYEQYF | TGCAGTGCTATGGGGACGGAACGAGCGGGAGCGACCTACGAGCAGTACTTC
TRBJ2-1 | NA | TRBV24-1 | NA | CATSDALGGSSYNEQFF | TGTGCCACCAGTGATGCCCTAGGGGGGAGCTCCTACAATGAGCAGTTCTTC
TRBJ1-6 | NA | TRBV7-9 | TRBD1 | CASSPAGGFSPLHF | TGTGCCAGCAGCCCTGCAGGGGGCTTTTCACCCCTCCACTTT
TRBJ2-3 | many | TRBV20-1 | NA | CSARPPGTDTQYF | TGCAGTGCTAGACCCCCAGGCACAGATACGCAGTATTTT
TRBJ1-3 | NA | TRBV20-1 | TRBD1 | CSARRGDSSGNTIYF | TGCAGTGCTAGACGAGGGGACAGCTCTGGAAACACCATATATTTT
TRBJ2-7 | many | TRBV6-1 | NA | CASSSGWTYEQYF | TGTGCCAGCAGTTCAGGGTGGACCTACGAGCAGTACTTC
TRBJ2-7 | few | TRBV5-1 | NA | CASSPRQGGHLEQYF | TGCGCCAGCAGCCCAAGACAGGGAGGGCATCTCGAGCAGTACTTC
TRBJ1-6 | many | TRBV2 | NA | CASSSIPPRGSPLHF | TGTGCCAGCAGCTCTATCCCCCCCCGAGGCTCACCCCTCCACTTT
TRBJ2-5 | many | TRBV20-1 | NA | CSASQGETQYF | TGCAGTGCTAGTCAGGGAGAGACCCAGTACTTC
TRBJ1-2 | NA | TRBV10-2 | NA | CASSEGYDNCGYTF | TGCGCCAGCAGTGAAGGGTACGATAACTGTGGCTACACCTTC
TRBJ2-5 | many | TRBV27 | NA | CASRNDRAQETQYF | TGTGCCAGCAGAAACGACAGAGCTCAAGAGACCCAGTACTTC
TRBJ2-5 | many | TRBV30 | TRBD2 | CAWSLARTSGLETQYF | TGTGCCTGGAGTCTCGCAAGGACTAGCGGGTTAGAGACCCAGTACTTC
TRBJ2-7 | NA | TRBV5-6 | TRBD2 | CASSLREAQGYEQYF | TGTGCCAGCAGCCTTCGGGAGGCCCAGGGCTACGAGCAGTACTTC
TRBJ2-7 | few | TRBV6-2/TRBV6-3 | NA | CASGTATKDEQYF | TGTGCCAGTGGGACCGCCACTAAGGACGAGCAGTACTTC
TRBJ2-1 | NA | TRBV10-3 | TRBD2 | CAISAGGPQNEQFF | TGTGCCATCTCAGCGGGAGGGCCACAGAATGAGCAGTTCTTC
TRBJ1-6 | many | TRBV2 | NA | CASSVRTRDSPLHF | TGTGCCAGCAGTGTACGGACGCGCGATTCACCCCTCCACTTT
TRBJ2-3 | many | TRBV3-1 | NA | CASRQLGGGTDTQYF | TGTGCCAGCAGGCAACTAGGAGGGGGCACAGATACGCAGTATTTT
TRBJ2-5 | NA | TRBV27 | NA | CAGSGEPSGPGETQYF | TGTGCCGGCAGTGGGGAGCCGAGCGGCCCTGGGGAGACCCAGTACTTC
TRBJ2-7 | few | TRBV5-4 | NA | CASSQGTSSYEQYF | TGTGCCAGCAGCCAGGGGACTTCCTCCTACGAGCAGTACTTC
TRBJ1-3 | few | TRBV7-9 | NA | CASSLAGWDTIYF | TGTGCCAGCAGCTTAGCTGGGTGGGACACCATATATTTT
TRBJ1-1 | many | TRBV27 | NA | CASSRRGNTEAFF | TGTGCCAGCAGCCGCAGGGGGAACACTGAAGCTTTCTTT
TRBJ2-1 | many | TRBV3-1 | TRBD2 | CASSQRTSGIVGGEQFF | TGTGCCAGCAGCCAACGGACTAGCGGGATCGTCGGGGGTGAGCAGTTCTTC
TRBJ1-1 | NA | TRBV30 | TRBD1 | CAWSRQGPNEAFF | TGTGCCTGGAGTAGACAGGGGCCGAATGAAGCTTTCTTT
TRBJ1-3 | many | TRBV12-3/TRBV12-4 | TRBD1 | CASRDREGTIYF | TGTGCCAGCAGAGACAGGGAGGGCACCATATATTTT
TRBJ2-5 | many | TRBV18 | NA | CASSRPGSPETQYF | TGTGCCAGCTCACGACCGGGATCCCCAGAGACCCAGTACTTC
TRBJ2-2 | NA | TRBV6-1 | NA | CASKRERNTGGLFF | TGTGCCAGCAAGAGGGAGCGGAACACCGGGGGGCTGTTTTTT
TRBJ2-1 | NA | TRBV28 | NA | CASSLLGQLRGEQFF | TGTGCCAGCAGTTTACTCGGACAGTTAAGGGGTGAGCAGTTCTTC
TRBJ2-3 | NA | TRBV4-3 | TRBD2 | CASSQSLAYEDGTDTQYF | TGCGCCAGCAGCCAGTCACTAGCGTACGAGGATGGCACAGATACGCAGTATTTT
TRBJ1-3 | NA | TRBV18 | NA | CASSPPLYSGNTIYF | TGTGCCAGCTCCCCTCCCCTATACTCTGGAAACACCATATATTTT
TRBJ2-1 | NA | TRBV7-9 | TRBD2 | CASSPRLAGVSYNEQFF | TGTGCCAGCAGCCCCCGGCTAGCGGGAGTCTCCTACAATGAGCAGTTCTTC
TRBJ2-7 | few | TRBV12-5 | NA | CASGPLAGPSKSSYEQYF | TGTGCTAGTGGTCCGCTCGCGGGCCCCTCCAAGAGCTCCTACGAGCAGTACTTC
TRBJ2-7 | many | TRBV3-1 | NA | CASSRARGNEQYF | TGTGCCAGCAGCCGGGCCAGGGGAAACGAGCAGTACTTC
TRBJ1-1 | many | TRBV12-3/TRBV12-4 | TRBD1 | CASSSRDRNTEAFF | TGTGCCAGCAGCTCCAGGGACAGGAACACTGAAGCTTTCTTT
TRBJ2-3 | NA | TRBV12-3/TRBV12-4 | NA | CASSPGDLRDTQYF | TGTGCCAGCAGTCCGGGAGATTTGAGAGATACGCAGTATTTT